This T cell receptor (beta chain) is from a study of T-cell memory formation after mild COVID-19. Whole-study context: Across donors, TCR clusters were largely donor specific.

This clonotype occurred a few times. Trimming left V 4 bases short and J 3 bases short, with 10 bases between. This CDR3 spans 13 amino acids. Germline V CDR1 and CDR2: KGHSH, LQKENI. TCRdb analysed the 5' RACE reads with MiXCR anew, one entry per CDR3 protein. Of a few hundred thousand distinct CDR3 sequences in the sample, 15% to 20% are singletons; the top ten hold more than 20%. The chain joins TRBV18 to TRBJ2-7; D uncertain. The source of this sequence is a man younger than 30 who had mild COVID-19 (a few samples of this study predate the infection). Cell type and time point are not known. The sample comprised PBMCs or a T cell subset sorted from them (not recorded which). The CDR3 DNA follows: TGTGCCAGCTCACTCGGACGGAGCTACGAGCAGTACTTC. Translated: CASSLGRSYEQYF.